This TCR beta chain was documented in a study of blood T cells in healthy people across ages. Combining a sample-barcoded 5' primer with a J-beta primer mix, a second PCR ran for roughly 6 to 11 cycles. One entry per CDR3 protein, called by TCRdb with MiXCR from the 5' RACE reads. The sample holds roughly 800,000 distinct CDR3 sequences, around 36% seen once. Trimming left V 3 bases short and J 7 bases short, with 12 bases between. Germline lookup yields CDR1 LNHDA and CDR2 SQIVND (reference sequence). There are 13 residues in the CDR3. The chain joins TRBV19 to TRBJ1-1; D is uncertain. Input material: blood. The sequence came from a man younger than 30 in good health. DNA for the CDR3: TGTGCCAGTAGTATGCCCTTGACGGGTGAAGCTTTCTTT. It translates to CASSMPLTGEAFF.